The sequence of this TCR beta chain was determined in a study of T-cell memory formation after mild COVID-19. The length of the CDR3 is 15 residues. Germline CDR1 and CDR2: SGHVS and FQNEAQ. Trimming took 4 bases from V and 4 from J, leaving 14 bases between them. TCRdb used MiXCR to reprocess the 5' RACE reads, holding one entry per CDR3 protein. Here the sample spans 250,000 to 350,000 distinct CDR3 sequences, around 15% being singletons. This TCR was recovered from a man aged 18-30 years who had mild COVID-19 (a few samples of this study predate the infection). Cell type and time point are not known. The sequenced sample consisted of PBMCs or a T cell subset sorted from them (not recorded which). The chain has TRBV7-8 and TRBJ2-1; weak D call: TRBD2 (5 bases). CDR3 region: CASSSRRTSYNEQFF. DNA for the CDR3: TGTGCCAGCAGCTCGCGTCGGACTTCTTACAATGAGCAGTTCTTC.